Listed below are T cell receptor beta chains from one sample, sequenced in a study of shared clonotypes between healthy human individuals. Sequenced by immunoSEQ multiplex PCR; TCRdb stores in-frame clones only, minus some. The sample has about 670,000 clones; approximately 75% are singletons. The sample comprised memory CD4+ T cells sorted from blood. These receptors all stem from a woman aged 25 to 39 in good health. CDR3s include the opening cysteine and the closing phenylalanine or tryptophan. A D gene is named only where the DNA matches it firmly. Clone size is shown for a subset of rows, as once, few, many or a class of expanded clone.

>NA|TRBJ1-2|TRBV6-5|NA
CASRRDRSGYTF
TGTGCCAGCAGACGCGACAGAAGCGGCTACACCTTC
>NA|TRBJ2-5|TRBV15|TRBD1
CATSRGTGSETQYF
TGTGCCACCAGCAGGGGGACAGGGTCGGAGACCCAGTACTTC
>once|TRBJ2-4|TRBV7-2|TRBD1
CASSDRGRNIQYF
TGTGCCAGCAGCGACAGGGGGCGAAACATTCAGTACTTC
>NA|TRBJ2-1|TRBV2|TRBD1
CASTRTGGGNEQFF
TGTGCCAGCACCCGGACAGGGGGCGGGAATGAGCAGTTCTTC
>NA|TRBJ1-2|TRBV2|NA
CASETRGGYGYTF
TGTGCCAGCGAGACGAGAGGAGGCTATGGCTACACCTTC
>NA|TRBJ1-5|TRBV6-1|TRBD1
CASRKGQGRNQPQHF
TGTGCCAGCAGAAAAGGACAGGGAAGAAATCAGCCCCAGCATTTT
>NA|TRBJ2-7|TRBV7-6|NA
CASSWRSGTEPYEQYF
TGTGCCAGCAGCTGGCGGAGCGGGACAGAACCCTACGAGCAGTACTTC
>NA|TRBJ2-7|TRBV7-9|NA
CASSGGPRGTYEQYF
TGTGCCAGCAGCGGAGGCCCGCGTGGGACCTACGAGCAGTACTTC
>NA|TRBJ2-2|TRBV28|TRBD2
CASSLFLGGDEELFF
TGTGCCAGCAGTTTATTTCTGGGGGGGGACGAGGAGCTGTTTTTT
>few|TRBJ1-3|TRBV28|NA
CASSNQPGNTIYF
TGTGCCAGCAGTAACCAGCCTGGAAACACCATATATTTT
>NA|TRBJ2-1|TRBV28|TRBD2
CASSLRTRSEQFF
TGTGCCAGCAGTTTGCGGACTAGAAGTGAGCAGTTCTTC
>NA|TRBJ2-7|TRBV6-6|NA
CASSRDRGFYEQYF
TGTGCCAGCAGTCGCGACAGAGGCTTCTACGAGCAGTACTTC
>once|TRBJ2-1|TRBV10-2|NA
CASSAYNEQFF
TGCGCCAGCTCGGCTTACAATGAGCAGTTCTTC
>NA|TRBJ2-3|TRBV13|TRBD2
CASSLATSGNTDTQYF
TGTGCCAGCAGCTTAGCGACTAGCGGGAACACAGATACGCAGTATTTT
>NA|TRBJ2-7|TRBV4-2|TRBD2
CASSRAGPNHYEQYF
TGTGCCAGCAGCCGAGCGGGGCCGAACCACTACGAGCAGTACTTC
>few|TRBJ2-7|TRBV7-9|NA
CASSLTAGVNYEQYF
TGTGCCAGCAGCTTAACGGCAGGGGTTAACTACGAGCAGTACTTC
>NA|TRBJ2-2|TRBV5-4|TRBD2
CASSWGLAISNTGELFF
TGTGCCAGCAGCTGGGGACTAGCGATATCGAACACCGGGGAGCTGTTTTTT
>NA|TRBJ2-7|TRBV27|NA
CASSLRAVSEQYF
TGTGCCAGCAGTTTAAGGGCGGTGTCCGAGCAGTACTTC
>few|TRBJ1-2|TRBV6-1|NA
CASSARGADYGYTF
TGTGCCAGCAGCGCCAGGGGCGCCGACTATGGCTACACCTTC
>few|TRBJ1-3|TRBV6-6|NA
CASSYSVQVGNTIYF
TGTGCCAGCAGTTACTCGGTCCAGGTTGGAAACACCATATATTTT
>NA|TRBJ2-5|TRBV18|NA
CASSPLSLQGETQYF
TGTGCCAGCTCACCACTCAGCCTGCAGGGAGAGACCCAGTACTTC
>NA|TRBJ2-2|TRBV7-9|NA
CASSSQGDGGELFF
TGTGCCAGCAGCTCACAGGGTGACGGCGGGGAGCTGTTTTTT
>NA|TRBJ1-5|TRBV10-1|NA
CASSETSNQPQHF
TGCGCCAGCAGTGAAACTTCCAATCAGCCCCAGCATTTT